These 5 T cell receptor beta chains came from one sample sequenced in a study of control samples from healthy donors and cancer patients. TCRdb's copy holds only in-frame clones and misses some; the assay was immunoSEQ multiplex PCR. Altogether 110,000 to 150,000 clones are present, 75% to 90% being singletons, with the ten largest covering roughly 5%. Sequenced sample: blood. Receptor source: a man aged 25 to 45 in good health.

J is TRBJ1-3 and V is TRBV9; unclear D gene. Looked up from germline, CDR1 is SGDLS and CDR2 is YYNGEE. Deletions cut 2 bases from V and 1 base from J, with 13 bases between. CDR3 length equals 16 residues. This chain's CDR3 is CASSVEASPSGNTIYF. The DNA of the CDR3 is TGTGCCAGCAGCGTCGAGGCCAGCCCGTCTGGAAACACCATATATTTT.

In nucleotides, the CDR3 is TGTGCCAGCAGCAACCGACACAGGACAGAGGATACGCAGTATTTT. Translation gives CASSNRHRTEDTQYF. The V call is TRBV7-2, the J call TRBJ2-3, with D maybe TRBD1 (6 bases). Germline-derived CDR1 and CDR2 are SGHTA and FQGNSA. The CDR3 is made up of 15 amino acids. Trimming left V 5 bases short and J 6 bases short, with 18 bases between. Full variable domain (outside the CDR3, taken from reference TRBV7-2 and TRBJ2-3): GAGVSQSPSNKVTEKGKDVELRCDPISGHTALYWYRQSLGQGLEFLIYFQGNSAPDKSGLPSDRFSAERTGGSVSTLTIQRTQQEDSAVYLCASSNRHRTEDTQYFGPGTRLTVL.

V is TRBV4-2 and J is TRBJ1-5; D uncertain. Trimming removed 0 bases from V and 0 bases from J, with 9 bases in between. This CDR3 has 16 residues. Germline-derived CDR1 and CDR2 are LGHNA and YNFKEQ. CDR3 bases: TGTGCCAGCAGCCAAGAAAGCCAGGATAGCAATCAGCCCCAGCATTTT. Translation: CASSQESQDSNQPQHF.

The rearrangement joins TRBV19 to TRBJ1-6; D might be TRBD1 (5 bases). CDR1 LNHDA and CDR2 SQIVND come from the germline V gene (reference sequence). The CDR3 extends over 12 amino acids. V shed 8 bases and J shed 9 bases, with 11 bases lying between them. The DNA for the CDR3 is TGTGCCAGTTCAGGGATGGGTTCACCCCTCCACTTT. It translates to CASSGMGSPLHF.

This clone has just one count. The chain carries TRBV6-6 and TRBJ1-1, with D possibly being TRBD1 (5 bases). V was clipped by 2 bases and J by 0 bases, with 13 bases between them. Germline V lookup: CDR1 MNHNY, CDR2 SVGAGI (reference sequence). CDR3 length: 16 residues. The CDR3 DNA is TGTGCCAGCAGTTACGGAGGGGTGAGTTTGAACACTGAAGCTTTCTTT. It specifies CASSYGGVSLNTEAFF.